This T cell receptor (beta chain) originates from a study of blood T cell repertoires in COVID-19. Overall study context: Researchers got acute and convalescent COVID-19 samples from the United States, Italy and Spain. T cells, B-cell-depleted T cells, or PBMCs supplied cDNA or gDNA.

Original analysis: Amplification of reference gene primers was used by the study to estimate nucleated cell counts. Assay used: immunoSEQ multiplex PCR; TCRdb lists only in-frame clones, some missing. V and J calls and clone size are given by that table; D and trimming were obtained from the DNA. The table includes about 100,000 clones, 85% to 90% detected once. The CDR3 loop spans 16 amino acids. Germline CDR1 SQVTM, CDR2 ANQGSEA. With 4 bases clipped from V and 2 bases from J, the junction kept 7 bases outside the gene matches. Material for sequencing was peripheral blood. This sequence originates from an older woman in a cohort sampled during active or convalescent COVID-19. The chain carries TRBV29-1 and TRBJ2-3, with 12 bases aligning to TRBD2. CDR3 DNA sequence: TGCAGCGTTGGCCCCACTAGCGGGGGGTACACAGATACGCAGTATTTT. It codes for CSVGPTSGGYTDTQYF.